Presented here are 30 T cell receptor beta chains from one specimen sequenced in a study of blood T cell repertoires in COVID-19. Method: immunoSEQ multiplex PCR; TCRdb's copy keeps in-frame clones and lacks some. The profile shows some 230,000 clones, 85% to 90% of them singletons. Sample: PBMCs or T cells enriched from blood (not recorded which). These receptors were taken from a woman between 18 and 29 years old in a cohort exposed to, infected with or recovered from COVID-19 (not recorded which).

This chain uses TRBV11-2 with TRBJ2-5; D is possibly TRBD2 (5 bases). V was trimmed by 3 bases and J by 5 bases, leaving 13 bases between them. Germline loops: CDR1 SGHAT, CDR2 FQNNGV. The CDR3 runs to 14 residues. The CDR3: CASSLMRAMETQYF. The CDR3 DNA reads TGTGCCAGCAGCTTGATGAGGGCGATGGAGACCCAGTACTTC. The variable domain in full, completed from reference TRBV11-2 and TRBJ2-5, reads EAGVAQSPRYKIIEKRQSVAFWCNPISGHATLYWYQQILGQGPKLLIQFQNNGVVDDSQLPKDRFSAERLKGVDSTLKIQPAKLEDSAVYLCASSLMRAMETQYFGPGTRLLVL.

This rearrangement joins TRBV2 to TRBJ2-7, with 12 bases that match TRBD2. The J segment lost 3 bases and the V segment lost 8 bases, leaving 2 bases of the junction unmatched. This CDR3 is built from 13 residues. Germline values: CDR1 SNHLY, CDR2 FYNNEI. The CDR3 DNA follows: TGTGCCAGCCTAGCGGGGGGGAACTACGAGCAGTACTTC. It codes for CASLAGGNYEQYF. Filled out from reference TRBV2 and TRBJ2-7, the complete variable domain reads EPEVTQTPSHQVTQMGQEVILRCVPISNHLYFYWYRQILGQKVEFLVSFYNNEISEKSEIFDDQFSVERPDGSNFTLKIRSTKLEDSAMYFCASLAGGNYEQYFGPGTRLTVT.

The genes are TRBV7-8 and TRBJ2-5; 15 nucleotides match TRBD2. V shed 5 bases, J shed 5 bases, and the junction held 9 bases outside the gene matches. Germline V gives CDR1 SGHVS, CDR2 FQNEAQ. The CDR3 length is 17 residues. The CDR3: CASSRGTSGRPGETQYF. The CDR3 nucleotides are TGTGCCAGCAGCCGCGGGACTAGCGGGAGGCCGGGTGAGACCCAGTACTTC. The entire variable domain, with the rest obtained from reference TRBV7-8 and TRBJ2-5, is as follows: GAGVSQSPRYKVAKRGQDVALRCDPISGHVSLFWYQQALGQGPEFLTYFQNEAQLDKSGLPSDRFFAERPEGSVSTLKIQRTQQEDSAVYLCASSRGTSGRPGETQYFGPGTRLLVL.

The CDR3 nucleotides are TGCAGCGTTGCGCGGGGGCTGAACACTGAAGCTTTCTTT. Amino acids: CSVARGLNTEAFF. The genes are TRBV29-1 and TRBJ1-1, with D tentatively TRBD1 (6 bases). V lost 4 bases and J lost 0, with 9 bases in between. CDR3 length: 13 residues. CDR1 is SQVTM and CDR2 is ANQGSEA in the germline V gene.

This chain connects TRBV28 to TRBJ1-4; TRBD1 matches 10 bases. The CDR3 consists of 15 residues. Unmatched junction bases numbered 8, after V lost 5 bases and J lost 8 bases. The germline gives CDR1 MDHEN, CDR2 SYDVKM. CDR3 amino acids: CASSKPGQGYEKLFF. CDR3 sequence (DNA): TGTGCCAGCAGTAAGCCGGGACAGGGGTACGAAAAACTGTTTTTT.

V is TRBV6-5 and J is TRBJ2-5, with TRBD2 matching 8 bases. Germline trimming cut 4 bases from V and 5 bases from J; bases unmatched to any gene: 9. This CDR3 contains 15 residues. CDR1 is MNHEY and CDR2 is SVGAGI in the germline V gene. CDR3: CASSFYFSGTETQYF. DNA of the CDR3: TGTGCCAGCAGTTTCTATTTTAGCGGGACTGAGACCCAGTACTTC.

CDR3: CATSPRVEGNSPLHF. DNA for the CDR3: TGTGCCACCAGCCCGCGGGTCGAAGGAAATTCACCCCTCCACTTT. This chain connects TRBV15 to TRBJ1-6; unclear D gene. Germline-derived CDR1 and CDR2 are LNHNV and YYDKDF (reference sequence). The CDR3 runs 15 residues. V gave up 5 bases and J gave up 7 bases, with 15 bases separating them.

V is TRBV19 and J is TRBJ1-2; perhaps TRBD1 as D (6 bases). Per the germline V gene, CDR1 is LNHDA and CDR2 is SQIVND (reference sequence). Between the trimmed V and J ends, which lost 6 bases and 1 base, there was a span of 15 bases. This CDR3 comprises 15 residues. The CDR3 DNA reads as TGTGCCAGTAGCGACCAACAGGGATATAACTATGGCTACACCTTC. Translating it yields CASSDQQGYNYGYTF.

This chain uses TRBV2 with TRBJ2-1; D remains ambiguous. The CDR3 spans 14 residues. The ends were cut back, 7 bases at V and 7 bases at J, with 17 bases in the middle. Germline CDR1 and CDR2: SNHLY and FYNNEI. The CDR3, as DNA: TGTGCCAGCACCCCCGTGGGTGCACAGAATGAGCAGTTCTTC. Encoded protein: CASTPVGAQNEQFF. Based on the CDR3 plus reference TRBV2 and TRBJ2-1, the full variable domain is EPEVTQTPSHQVTQMGQEVILRCVPISNHLYFYWYRQILGQKVEFLVSFYNNEISEKSEIFDDQFSVERPDGSNFTLKIRSTKLEDSAMYFCASTPVGAQNEQFFGPGTRLTVL.

This chain links TRBV5-8 with TRBJ1-5; D not resolved. Trimming shortened V by 0 bases and J by 5 bases, and 12 bases separated the two germline ends. Germline values: CDR1 SGHTS, CDR2 YDEGEE. CDR3 size: 15 residues. The CDR3 region is CASSLAGQVHQPQHF. The CDR3 bases are TGTGCCAGCAGCTTGGCCGGTCAGGTACATCAGCCCCAGCATTTT.

The chain links TRBV7-8 to TRBJ2-5; D remains ambiguous. Trimming took 5 bases from V and 3 from J, leaving 7 bases between them. The CDR3 is made up of 12 amino acids. Germline values: CDR1 SGHVS, CDR2 FQNEAQ. The CDR3 DNA reads TGTGCCAGCAGCCTTCAAAAAGAGACCCAGTACTTC. It translates to CASSLQKETQYF.

The chain has TRBV5-8 and TRBJ1-1; D perhaps matches TRBD1 (5 bases). Trimming stripped 4 bases from V and 0 bases from J, with 10 bases between. The germline V gene encodes CDR1 SGHTS and CDR2 YDEGEE. The CDR3 loop spans 14 amino acids. DNA for the CDR3: TGTGCCAGCAGCCGGGGACTCTTGAACACTGAAGCTTTCTTT. Its protein product is CASSRGLLNTEAFF.

J is TRBJ2-2 and V is TRBV3-1 (or the pseudogene TRBV3-2), with TRBD1 identical over 7 bases. V dropped 4 bases and J dropped 7; count of bases not matched to a gene: 6. Germline CDR1 reads LGHDT; CDR2 reads YNNKEL (reference sequence). CDR3 size: 14 residues. The CDR3 region is CASSRKGAVGELFF. The CDR3 DNA is TGTGCCAGCAGCCGCAAGGGGGCCGTCGGGGAGCTGTTTTTT.

This clone has just a few counts. V usage is TRBV6-5 and J usage is TRBJ2-6, with a tentative D call TRBD1 (6 bases). In germline, CDR1 is MNHEY, CDR2 SVGAGI. Trimming took 2 bases from V and 4 from J, leaving 12 bases between them. The CDR3 consists of 16 residues. The CDR3 DNA sequence: TGTGCCAGCAGTTACACCACAGGGACCGGGGCCAACGTCCTGACTTTC. Translating it yields CASSYTTGTGANVLTF.

V gene TRBV25-1 combines with J gene TRBJ1-3; D gene ambiguous. V was clipped by 4 bases and J by 7 bases, with 17 bases between them. Germline CDR1 MGHDK, CDR2 SYGVNS. The length of the CDR3 is 15 residues. Written as DNA, the CDR3 is TGTGCCAGCAGTGGAAACTGGGCCCCGGCGAACACCATATATTTT. It is translated as CASSGNWAPANTIYF.

The rearrangement links TRBV5-6 to TRBJ2-5, with D maybe TRBD2 (5 bases). CDR1 is SGHDT and CDR2 is YYEEEE in the germline V gene. The CDR3 loop spans 16 amino acids. V lost 0 bases to trimming and J lost 3 bases, with 15 bases between them. The CDR3 here is CASSLGQTRRKETQYF. CDR3 nucleotide sequence: TGTGCCAGCAGCTTGGGTCAGACTCGGAGGAAAGAGACCCAGTACTTC.

This chain uses TRBV10-1 with TRBJ2-1; 12 nucleotides agree with TRBD2. J lost 7 bases, V lost 8 bases, and 3 bases had no gene match. There are 13 residues in the CDR3. CDR1 is WNHNN, CDR2 SYGVQD, per germline (reference sequence). The CDR3 nucleotides read TGCGCCAGCGGGACTAGCGGGTCGAATGAGCAGTTCTTC. Protein: CASGTSGSNEQFF.

The chain uses TRBV5-1 and TRBJ1-2; 11 nucleotides agree with TRBD1. The ends lost 3 bases at V and 3 bases at J; junction bases unmatched: 7. Germline V gives CDR1 SGHRS, CDR2 YFSETQ. This CDR3 spans 16 amino acids. The CDR3 region is CASSYMPGQGDYGYTF. DNA of the CDR3: TGCGCCAGCAGCTACATGCCGGGACAGGGGGACTATGGCTACACCTTC.

This rearrangement joins TRBV5-1 to TRBJ2-6; D is perhaps TRBD1 (5 bases). V was pared by 3 bases and J by 0 bases, with 7 bases between. CDR1 is SGHRS, CDR2 YFSETQ, per germline. This CDR3 region has 15 residues. The CDR3 DNA follows: TGCGCCAGCAGCTCAGACAGCTCTGGGGCCAACGTCCTGACTTTC. This codes for CASSSDSSGANVLTF.

The CDR3 coding sequence is TGTGCCACAGGGACGGACAGGAACACTGAAGCTTTCTTT. Encoded protein: CATGTDRNTEAFF. The rearrangement uses TRBV15 and TRBJ1-1, with D perhaps matching TRBD1 (6 bases). The V gene lost 9 bases and the J gene lost 1 base, with 12 bases spanning the gap. The CDR3 runs 13 residues. Germline lookup yields CDR1 LNHNV and CDR2 YYDKDF (reference sequence).

The V call is TRBV18, the J call TRBJ1-5; D is ambiguous. The CDR3 has 17 amino acids. Germline V CDR1 and CDR2: KGHSH, LQKENI. V was clipped by 0 bases and J by 4 bases, with 16 bases between them. The CDR3 region is CASSPPSGGSVNQPQHF. CDR3 nucleotides: TGTGCCAGCTCACCACCGAGCGGAGGGTCAGTTAATCAGCCCCAGCATTTT. Full variable domain (outside the CDR3, taken from reference TRBV18 and TRBJ1-5): NAGVMQNPRHLVRRRGQEARLRCSPMKGHSHVYWYRQLPEEGLKFMVYLQKENIIDESGMPKERFSAEFPKEGPSILRIQQVVRGDSAAYFCASSPPSGGSVNQPQHFGDGTRLSIL.

V and J are TRBV14 and TRBJ1-2; D is ambiguous. CDR3 length equals 14 residues. From germline, CDR1 is SGHDN and CDR2 FVKESK. V was cut by 1 base and J by 8 bases, with 14 bases left in between. The CDR3 DNA is TGTGCCAGCAGCCAAGCTGACTCCCTAGGCGGCTACACCTTC. Residues: CASSQADSLGGYTF.

V is TRBV5-1 and J is TRBJ1-2; weak D call: TRBD1 (6 bases). This CDR3 comprises 15 residues. Trimming removed 1 base from V and 5 bases from J, with 15 bases in between. Germline V lookup: CDR1 SGHRS, CDR2 YFSETQ. This CDR3 is CASSLRSGGAYGYTF. The CDR3 DNA sequence: TGCGCCAGCAGCTTGAGGTCGGGGGGCGCGTATGGCTACACCTTC.

This clone was found once. This CDR3 is CASMRAGEKLFF. CDR3 coding DNA: TGTGCCAGCATGCGGGCCGGTGAAAAACTGTTTTTT. V and J are TRBV2 and TRBJ1-4; D gene uncertain. This CDR3 comprises 12 residues. CDR1 SNHLY and CDR2 FYNNEI come from the germline V gene. V lost 7 bases to trimming and J lost 7 bases, with 10 bases between them.

The chain links TRBV7-8 to TRBJ2-3; D perhaps matches TRBD1 (5 bases). Trimming shortened V by 5 bases and J by 5 bases, and 14 bases separated the two germline ends. Germline assignment: CDR1 SGHVS and CDR2 FQNEAQ. The CDR3 loop spans 14 amino acids. The CDR3 nucleotides are TGTGCCAGCAGCAGCGACCTAGGGGTAGATACGCAGTATTTT. Translating it yields CASSSDLGVDTQYF.

In this sample, this clone turned up a few times. The chain uses TRBV3-1 (or the pseudogene TRBV3-2) and TRBJ1-2; the D gene is possibly TRBD1 (5 bases). Between the trimmed V and J ends, which lost 3 bases and 4 bases, there was a span of 18 bases. Germline CDR1 LGHDT, CDR2 YNNKEL (reference sequence). CDR3 length: 16 residues. The CDR3 spells CASSQTVSWEAYGYTF. Written as DNA, the CDR3 is TGTGCCAGCAGCCAGACAGTCTCATGGGAGGCCTATGGCTACACCTTC.

The rearrangement uses TRBV5-8 and TRBJ2-3, with D perhaps matching TRBD2 (5 bases). V was pared by 2 bases and J by 0 bases, with 7 bases between. The CDR3 covers 14 residues. CDR1 SGHTS and CDR2 YDEGEE come from the germline V gene. In DNA form, the CDR3 reads TGTGCCAGCAGCTTTAGCGCTAGCACAGATACGCAGTATTTT. It translates to CASSFSASTDTQYF.

The rearrangement joins TRBV27 to TRBJ2-7, with a tentative D call TRBD2 (5 bases). This CDR3 spans 16 amino acids. The V and J ends lost 3 bases and 2 bases respectively, with 17 bases between them. Looked up from germline, CDR1 is MNHEY and CDR2 is SMNVEV (reference sequence). CDR3 in DNA: TGTGCCAGCAGTTTTTTAGGCGGGTCAGTTCCCTACGAGCAGTACTTC. Encoded protein: CASSFLGGSVPYEQYF.

The V call is TRBV7-9, the J call TRBJ2-3; 12 nucleotides agree with TRBD2. There are 17 residues in the CDR3. Germline CDR1 SEHNR, CDR2 FQNEAQ (reference sequence). The junction had 7 bases not matched to a gene; V was cut back by 4 bases and J by 2 bases. The CDR3 coding sequence is TGTGCCAGCAGCTCGCCACTAGCGGGAGGCCCCACAGATACGCAGTATTTT. Its protein product is CASSSPLAGGPTDTQYF.

This chain links TRBV18 with TRBJ1-1, with D perhaps TRBD1 (6 bases). The CDR3 runs to 16 residues. The V and J ends lost 3 bases and 1 base respectively, with 15 bases between them. Per the germline V gene, CDR1 is KGHSH and CDR2 is LQKENI. CDR3 DNA sequence: TGTGCCAGCTCACCCTCCAGGACAGATACGAACACTGAAGCTTTCTTT. This codes for CASSPSRTDTNTEAFF.